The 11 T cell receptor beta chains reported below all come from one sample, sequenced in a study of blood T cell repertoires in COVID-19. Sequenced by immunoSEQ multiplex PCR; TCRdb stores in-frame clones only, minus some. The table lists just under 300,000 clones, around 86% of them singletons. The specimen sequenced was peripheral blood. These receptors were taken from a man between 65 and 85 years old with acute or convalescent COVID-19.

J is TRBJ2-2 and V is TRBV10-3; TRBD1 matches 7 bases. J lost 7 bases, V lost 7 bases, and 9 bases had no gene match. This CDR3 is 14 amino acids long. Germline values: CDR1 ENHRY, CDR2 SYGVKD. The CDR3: CAITLDRASGELFF. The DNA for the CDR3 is TGTGCCATCACCCTAGACAGGGCGAGCGGGGAGCTGTTTTTT.

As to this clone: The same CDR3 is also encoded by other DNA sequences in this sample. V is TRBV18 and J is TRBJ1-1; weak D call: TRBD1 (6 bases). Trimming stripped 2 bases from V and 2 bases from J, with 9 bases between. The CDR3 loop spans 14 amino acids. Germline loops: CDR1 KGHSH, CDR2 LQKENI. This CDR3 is CASSPGGGNTEAFF. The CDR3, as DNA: TGTGCCAGCTCACCAGGGGGCGGAAACACTGAAGCTTTCTTT.

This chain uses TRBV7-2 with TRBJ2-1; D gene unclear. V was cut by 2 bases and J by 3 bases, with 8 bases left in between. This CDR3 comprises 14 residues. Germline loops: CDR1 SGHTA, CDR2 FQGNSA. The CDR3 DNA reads TGTGCCAGCAGCTTAAGTGGAGACTACAATGAGCAGTTCTTC. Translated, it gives CASSLSGDYNEQFF.

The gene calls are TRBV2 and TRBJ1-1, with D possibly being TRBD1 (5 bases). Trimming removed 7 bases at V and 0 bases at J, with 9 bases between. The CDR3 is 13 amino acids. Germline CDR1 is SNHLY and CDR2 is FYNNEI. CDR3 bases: TGTGCCAGCATGAAGGGGTTGAACACTGAAGCTTTCTTT. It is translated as CASMKGLNTEAFF.

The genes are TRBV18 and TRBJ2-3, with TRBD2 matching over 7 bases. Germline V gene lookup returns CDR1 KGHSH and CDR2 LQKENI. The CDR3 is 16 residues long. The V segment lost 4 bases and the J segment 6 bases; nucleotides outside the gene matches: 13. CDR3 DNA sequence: TGTGCCAGCTCACTACTTAGCGGGCGCCTAGGGGATACGCAGTATTTT. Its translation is CASSLLSGRLGDTQYF.

DNA of the CDR3: TGTGCCAGCAGTATACCCACTCAGACAAGTAACCTCGGCTACGAGCAGTACTTC. Protein sequence: CASSIPTQTSNLGYEQYF. This chain links TRBV21-1 with TRBJ2-7; TRBD1, as called in the table, went unchecked against the DNA. TRBV21-1 corresponds to a pseudogene. The CDR3 is 18 residues long.

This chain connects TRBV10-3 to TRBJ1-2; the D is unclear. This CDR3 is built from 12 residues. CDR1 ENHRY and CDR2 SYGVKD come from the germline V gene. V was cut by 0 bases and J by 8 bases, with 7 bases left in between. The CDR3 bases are TGTGCCATCAGTGAGTCGCTGGGCGGCTACACCTTC. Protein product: CAISESLGGYTF.

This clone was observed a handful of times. The CDR3 protein is CASSLVPAIVKDTQYF. Here the CDR3 DNA reads TGTGCCAGCAGCTTAGTACCAGCGATAGTCAAGGATACGCAGTATTTT. This chain links TRBV11-2 with TRBJ2-3; D gene ambiguous. Germline values: CDR1 SGHAT, CDR2 FQNNGV. Trimming stripped 1 base from V and 6 bases from J, with 17 bases between. The CDR3 has 16 residues.

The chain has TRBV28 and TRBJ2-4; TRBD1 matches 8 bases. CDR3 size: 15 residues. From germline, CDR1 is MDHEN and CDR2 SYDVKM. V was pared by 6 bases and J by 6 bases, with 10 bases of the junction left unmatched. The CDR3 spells CASSLQGVLGNIQYF. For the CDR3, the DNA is TGTGCCAGCAGCTTACAGGGGGTCCTGGGAAACATTCAGTACTTC.

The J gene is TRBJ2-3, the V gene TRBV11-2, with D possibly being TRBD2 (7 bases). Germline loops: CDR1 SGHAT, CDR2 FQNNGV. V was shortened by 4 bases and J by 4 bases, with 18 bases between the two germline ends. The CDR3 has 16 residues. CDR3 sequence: CASSSLIGGGPDTQYF. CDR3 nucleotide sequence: TGTGCCAGCAGCTCGCTAATAGGGGGGGGGCCAGATACGCAGTATTTT.

For the CDR3, the DNA is TGTGCCAGCAGCCGGTCTCGTCTCGGCAGGGATAATTCACCCCTCCACTTT. This encodes CASSRSRLGRDNSPLHF. The genes are TRBV7-2 and TRBJ1-6, with a weak D call TRBD1 (5 bases). The V end was cut by 5 bases, the J end by 5 bases, with 19 bases between. The CDR3 sequence is 17 residues long. Germline V CDR1 and CDR2: SGHTA, FQGNSA.